A single sample gave rise to the 13 T cell receptor beta chains below, sequenced in a study of CD8+ T cells in alopecia areata. RNA extraction and reverse transcription yielded cDNA as sequencing template. Clones were sequenced by immunoSEQ multiplex PCR, and TCRdb holds only the in-frame ones, with some missing. The sample yields hundreds of thousands of clones, 60% seen once. The sample's treatment: oral pan-JAK inhibitor, 5-10 mg twice daily. The starting material was CD4+ T cells sorted from blood, obtained at roughly week 52, from a patient treated with tofacitinib. The receptors originated from a human donor with alopecia areata.

The chain uses TRBV15 and TRBJ1-2; 12 bases are a match to TRBD1. Germline assignment: CDR1 LNHNV and CDR2 YYDKDF (reference sequence). Losses at the gene ends were 0 bases for V and 7 bases for J; bases not matched to a gene: 6. This CDR3 is built from 16 residues. Written as DNA, the CDR3 is TGTGCCACCAGCAGAGACACGGGACAGGGGGCTGGTGGCTACACCTTC. It encodes CATSRDTGQGAGGYTF.

The chain links TRBV9 to TRBJ2-5, with 7 bases that match TRBD1. CDR3 length: 14 residues. J lost 1 base, V lost 4 bases, and 4 bases had no gene match. Germline CDR1 reads SGDLS; CDR2 reads YYNGEE. This CDR3 is CASSPTGAQETQYF. In DNA form, the CDR3 reads TGTGCCAGCAGCCCAACAGGGGCCCAAGAGACCCAGTACTTC.

The chain is built from TRBV20-1 and TRBJ2-1; no firm D call. The germline gives CDR1 DFQATT, CDR2 SNEGSKA (reference sequence). The V gene lost 6 bases and the J gene lost 14 bases, with 8 bases spanning the gap. The CDR3 contains 8 residues. The CDR3 sequence: CSARTEFF. For the CDR3, the DNA is TGCAGTGCCCGTACGGAGTTCTTC.

This rearrangement joins TRBV7-8 to TRBJ1-6; possibly TRBD1 for D (5 bases). CDR3 size: 15 residues. Trimming cost V 5 bases and J 5 bases, with 13 bases left between them. Germline CDR1 SGHVS, CDR2 FQNEAQ. CDR3 DNA sequence: TGTGCCAGCAGCCCGGGGCAGGGTAATAATTCACCCCTCCACTTT. Amino acids: CASSPGQGNNSPLHF.

There are a few counts of this clone. The V and J genes are TRBV7-9 and TRBJ2-5; 7 bases are a match to TRBD2. Germline-derived CDR1 and CDR2 are SEHNR and FQNEAQ (reference sequence). This CDR3 spans 15 amino acids. Unmatched junction bases numbered 11, after V lost 5 bases and J lost 5 bases. CDR3 sequence (DNA): TGTGCCAGCAGCCCTCAGGGAGGGGAGACGGAGACCCAGTACTTC. Protein product: CASSPQGGETETQYF.

CDR3 sequence reads: CSALTGPETQYF. DNA for the CDR3: TGCAGCGCTTTGACGGGGCCTGAGACCCAGTACTTC. The chain has TRBV29-1 and TRBJ2-5; perhaps D is TRBD1 or TRBD2 (5 bases each). Per the germline V gene, CDR1 is SQVTM and CDR2 is ANQGSEA. The germline V and J ends were trimmed by 7 bases and 5 bases, with 14 bases remaining between them. The CDR3 runs to 12 residues.

The rearrangement joins TRBV11-2 to TRBJ2-5, with TRBD2 matching 10 bases. V lost 3 bases to trimming and J lost 3 bases; unmatched junction nucleotides: 4. This CDR3 is built from 15 residues. Germline V gene lookup returns CDR1 SGHAT and CDR2 FQNNGV. CDR3 nucleotides: TGTGCCAGCAGCTTTGGTAGCGGGGGGAAAGAGACCCAGTACTTC. Encoded protein: CASSFGSGGKETQYF.

The chain uses TRBV7-8 and TRBJ2-1; 8 positions agree with TRBD2. This CDR3 spans 15 amino acids. Germline V lookup: CDR1 SGHVS, CDR2 FQNEAQ. V was clipped by 2 bases and J by 2 bases; unmatched bases: 2. The CDR3: CASSLIAGTYNEQFF. In DNA, the CDR3 is TGTGCCAGCAGCTTAATAGCGGGGACCTACAATGAGCAGTTCTTC.

This CDR3 reads CSAVRIHEQYF. CDR3 DNA: TGCAGTGCGGTTAGGATCCACGAGCAGTACTTC. The rearrangement links TRBV20-1 to TRBJ2-7; D not resolved. The V gene lost 6 bases and the J gene lost 5 bases, with 11 bases spanning the gap. The CDR3 is made up of 11 amino acids. Germline values: CDR1 DFQATT, CDR2 SNEGSKA (reference sequence).

The chain combines TRBV29-1 with TRBJ2-2, with D perhaps TRBD2 (6 bases). V lost 7 bases, J lost 5 bases, and 17 bases lay in between. This CDR3 comprises 14 residues. Germline V CDR1 and CDR2: SQVTM, ANQGSEA. The chain's CDR3 is CSANGEDFTGELFF. In DNA form, the CDR3 reads TGCAGCGCGAACGGGGAGGATTTTACCGGGGAGCTGTTTTTT.

This sequence joins TRBV19 and TRBJ2-1, with TRBD1 matching 9 bases. Germline CDR1 LNHDA, CDR2 SQIVND (reference sequence). After removal of 4 bases from V and 4 bases from J, the junction contained 5 bases not matched to a gene. The CDR3 runs to 15 residues. CDR3 sequence: CASSTRDREYNEQFF. DNA of the CDR3: TGTGCCAGTAGTACGAGGGACAGGGAATACAATGAGCAGTTCTTC.

This clone was detected only a few times. The chain links TRBV15 to TRBJ1-1, with TRBD1 matching 7 bases. The CDR3 extends over 14 amino acids. V dropped 3 bases and J dropped 1; count of bases not matched to a gene: 2. Germline values: CDR1 LNHNV, CDR2 YYDKDF (reference sequence). The CDR3 DNA sequence: TGTGCCACCAGCAGGAGACAGGGGAACACTGAAGCTTTCTTT. The encoded protein is CATSRRQGNTEAFF.

The chain carries TRBV2 and TRBJ2-5; weak D call: TRBD1 (6 bases). CDR3 length: 13 amino acids. Germline V gene sequence: CDR1 SNHLY, CDR2 FYNNEI. The V gene lost 7 bases and the J gene lost 2 bases, with 11 bases spanning the gap. The CDR3 protein is CASNGQLQETQYF. CDR3 bases: TGTGCCAGCAATGGACAGTTACAAGAGACCCAGTACTTC.